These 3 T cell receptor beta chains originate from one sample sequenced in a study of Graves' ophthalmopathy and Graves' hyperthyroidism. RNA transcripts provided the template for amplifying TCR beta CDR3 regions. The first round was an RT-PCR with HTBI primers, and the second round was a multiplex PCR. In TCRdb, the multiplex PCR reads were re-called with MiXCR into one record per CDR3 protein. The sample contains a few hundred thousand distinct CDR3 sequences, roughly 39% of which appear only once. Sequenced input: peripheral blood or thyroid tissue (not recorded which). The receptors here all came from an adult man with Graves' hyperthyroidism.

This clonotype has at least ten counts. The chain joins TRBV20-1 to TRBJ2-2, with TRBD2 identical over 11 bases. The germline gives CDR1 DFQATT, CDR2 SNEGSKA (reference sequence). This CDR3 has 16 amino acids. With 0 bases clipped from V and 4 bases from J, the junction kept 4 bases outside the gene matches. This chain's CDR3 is CSARDQGTSGTGELFF. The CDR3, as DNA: TGCAGTGCTAGAGATCAGGGGACTAGCGGCACCGGGGAGCTGTTTTTT.

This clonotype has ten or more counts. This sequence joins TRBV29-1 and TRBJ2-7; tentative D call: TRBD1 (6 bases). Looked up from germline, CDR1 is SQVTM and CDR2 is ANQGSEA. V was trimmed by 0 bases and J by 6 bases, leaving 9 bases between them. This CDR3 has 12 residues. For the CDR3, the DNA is TGCAGCGTTGAAGAAGGCAGGGGCGAGCAGTACTTC. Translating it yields CSVEEGRGEQYF.

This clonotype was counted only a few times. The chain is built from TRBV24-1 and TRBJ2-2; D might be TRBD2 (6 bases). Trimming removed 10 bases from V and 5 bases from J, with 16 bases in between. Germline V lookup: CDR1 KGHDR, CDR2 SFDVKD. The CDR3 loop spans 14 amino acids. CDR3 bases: TGTGCCACTGGATTGGGACTGGCAACCGGGGAGCTGTTTTTT. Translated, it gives CATGLGLATGELFF.